The 3 T cell receptor beta chains presented below share a single source sample, sequenced in a study of blood T cell repertoires in COVID-19. Some clones are missing from TCRdb's copy, which holds only in-frame ones; the method was immunoSEQ multiplex PCR. Among about 160,000 clones listed, 86% were seen once. The material sequenced was peripheral blood. These TCRs come from a man between 50 and 59 years old with active or convalescent COVID-19.

The table lists this clone with a count of one. The chain is built from TRBV7-9 and TRBJ2-7, with D maybe TRBD2 (6 bases). CDR3 length: 13 residues. V lost 3 bases and J lost 7, with 13 bases in between. Germline loops: CDR1 SEHNR, CDR2 FQNEAQ (reference sequence). This chain's CDR3 is CASSFSPGGEQYF. For the CDR3, the DNA is TGTGCCAGCAGCTTCAGTCCTGGGGGGGAGCAGTACTTC.

The V call is TRBV9, the J call TRBJ2-1; 10 bases are a match to TRBD2. Per germline, CDR1 SGDLS and CDR2 YYNGEE. J was trimmed by 10 bases and V by 6 bases; bases with no gene match: 16. This CDR3 has 16 residues. The CDR3 spells CASTPGRLAGVGEQFF. Here the CDR3 DNA reads TGTGCCAGCACCCCAGGGAGGCTAGCGGGAGTTGGCGAGCAGTTCTTC.

The J gene is TRBJ1-5, the V gene TRBV6-2 or TRBV6-3, with 7 bases that match TRBD1. CDR1 and CDR2 (germline): MNHEY, SVGEGT. The CDR3 is made up of 14 amino acids. The trim removed 2 bases at V and 7 bases at J, leaving 5 bases unmatched. CDR3 coding DNA: TGTGCCAGCAGTTACGCAACAGGGGAACAGCCCCAGCATTTT. Amino acid sequence: CASSYATGEQPQHF.